This is a list of T cell receptor beta chains from one sample in a study of lymphopenia after photon versus proton radiotherapy. Measured with immunoSEQ multiplex PCR; TCRdb has only the in-frame clones, and not every one. The table includes roughly 25,000 clones, about 88% detected once. The starting material was peripheral blood, obtained from a patient treated with photon-based radiotherapy. The receptor source for this set is a woman aged 50 to 60 with cholangiocarcinoma. CDR3s include the opening cysteine and the closing phenylalanine or tryptophan.

j_gene | v_gene | CDR3aa
TRBJ2-7 | TRBV5-6 | CASSLATGFETYEQYF
TRBJ1-1 | TRBV20-1 | CSAGTENLAFF
TRBJ2-3 | TRBV27 | CASSQTSGGRRTDTQYF
TRBJ2-1 | TRBV18 | CASSPSGNPWFPRGYNEQFF
TRBJ2-2 | TRBV29-1 | CSARFSTTGGATGELFF
TRBJ1-1 | TRBV7-8 | CASSLKVNTEAFF
TRBJ1-2 | TRBV18 | CASSPLKTGQGAFGYTF
TRBJ2-5 | TRBV7-2 | CASSTGAPGGTQYF
TRBJ2-1 | TRBV11-3 | CASSLDMSGSSYNEQFF
TRBJ1-1 | TRBV6-5 | CASSYRGGSGGTEAFF
TRBJ1-1 | TRBV28 | CASSPPGQAIDTEAFF
TRBJ1-2 | TRBV25-1 | CASSESTGGEYRGYTF
TRBJ1-2 | TRBV19 | CASRPGTNYGYTF
TRBJ1-1 | TRBV28 | CAGQGWSSNTEAFF
TRBJ2-7 | TRBV4-1 | CASSQDRGPFEQYF
TRBJ1-5 | TRBV28 | CASRPLDRLNQPQHF
TRBJ1-1 | TRBV9 | CASSSDLRGNTEAFF
TRBJ1-5 | TRBV25-1 | CASSFGNQPQHF
TRBJ1-3 | TRBV7-2 | CASSLRDRPNTIYF
TRBJ1-1 | TRBV19 | CASMTGDLNTEAFF
TRBJ2-7 | TRBV21-1 | CASSKERPGTGCVYF
TRBJ1-1 | TRBV5-4 | CASSFPDWLSTEAFF
TRBJ2-5 | TRBV12-5 | CASGLVGWKETQYF
TRBJ1-1 | TRBV19 | CASRYPGPNTEAFF
TRBJ2-7 | TRBV29-1 | CSSPPRGRSEQYF
TRBJ1-2 | TRBV6-5 | CASSYSGVWGYTF
TRBJ2-7 | TRBV20-1 | CSARDGYEQYF
TRBJ2-2 | TRBV6-1 | CASSEQGGRGELFF
TRBJ1-1 | TRBV6-5 | CASSSRGPPLGTEAFF
TRBJ1-6 | TRBV11-2 | CASSRSGPVSELNSPLHF
TRBJ1-5 | TRBV6-1 | CATAQELHQPQHF
TRBJ2-1 | TRBV19 | CATRQERYNEQFF
TRBJ1-1 | TRBV30 | CAWTPTGGRTEAFF
TRBJ1-2 | TRBV5-4 | CASSLELGANGYTF
TRBJ2-7 | TRBV30 | CAWRQGTYYEQYF
TRBJ1-6 | TRBV30 | CAWSWDRVLASPLHF
TRBJ2-1 | TRBV19 | CASSPNNEQFF
TRBJ2-7 | TRBV7-2 | CASSSAGGPTYEQYF
TRBJ2-5 | TRBV18 | CASSPQSQETQYF
TRBJ1-1 | TRBV27 | CASSPNKGGTLGNTEAFF
TRBJ1-2 | TRBV7-2 | CASSLGSQGPEYGYTF
TRBJ1-2 | TRBV19 | CASKVLGQGGYGYTF